This is a list of T cell receptor beta chains from one sample in a study of CD8+ T cells in alopecia areata. Produced via immunoSEQ multiplex PCR; TCRdb's table is partial and in-frame only. Altogether some 190,000 clones are present, approximately 65% being singletons, with the ten largest covering 1% to 1.5%. The sequences come from CD4+ T cells sorted from blood, collected between weeks 43 and 45, from a patient treated with tofacitinib. The source of these receptors is a human donor with alopecia areata. The CDR3 runs from the conserved cysteine through the conserved F or W. The D gene is left open where the match is weak. Rows give clone size only sometimes, using once, few, many, or a class for an expanded clone.

len,j_gene,v_gene,abundance,d_gene,CDR3aa,CDR3nt
14,TRBJ1-1,TRBV30,.,.,CAWSSKGPNTEAFF,TGTGCCTGGAGTTCAAAGGGCCCGAACACTGAAGCTTTCTTT
14,TRBJ1-2,TRBV30,.,.,CACHPTSNSYGYTF,TGTGCCTGCCACCCGACATCGAACAGCTATGGCTACACCTTC
14,TRBJ2-7,TRBV11-3,.,TRBD1,CASSLDRASHEQYF,TGTGCCAGCAGCCTCGACAGGGCAAGTCACGAGCAGTACTTC
13,TRBJ2-4,TRBV6-5,.,.,CASSEALKNIQYF,TGTGCCAGCAGTGAAGCGCTTAAAAACATTCAGTACTTC
11,TRBJ2-7,TRBV20-1,.,.,CSATLVEEQYF,TGCAGTGCTACTTTGGTGGAAGAGCAGTACTTC
18,TRBJ2-1,TRBV7-2,.,.,CASSLTRRGGRSYNEQFF,TGTGCCAGCAGCTTAACCCGCCGAGGGGGTCGCTCCTACAATGAGCAGTTCTTC
13,TRBJ2-3,TRBV11-2,.,.,CASSPLGTDTQYF,TGTGCCAGCAGCCCTCTGGGGACAGATACGCAGTATTTT
12,TRBJ2-7,TRBV28,.,.,CASSLTPRGVYF,TGTGCCAGCAGTTTAACCCCCAGGGGGGTGTACTTC
16,TRBJ2-1,TRBV9,.,TRBD2,CASSPGGWRGSFEQFF,TGTGCCAGCAGCCCAGGAGGGTGGCGGGGGAGTTTTGAGCAGTTCTTC
16,TRBJ2-3,TRBV27,.,TRBD2,CASSYGSGGASDTQYF,TGTGCCAGCAGTTATGGGAGCGGGGGGGCCTCAGATACGCAGTATTTT
15,TRBJ2-3,TRBV7-2,.,.,CASTLDGSRADTQYF,TGTGCCAGCACCCTAGACGGGAGCCGAGCAGATACGCAGTATTTT
13,TRBJ1-1,TRBV27,.,.,CASRSALGAEAFF,TGTGCCAGCAGGTCGGCACTCGGCGCTGAAGCTTTCTTT
12,TRBJ1-2,TRBV29-1,.,.,CSVPRDYYGYTF,TGCAGCGTACCCAGGGATTACTATGGCTACACCTTC
15,TRBJ2-7,TRBV5-4,.,TRBD2,CASSSGLAGRGEQYF,TGTGCCAGCAGCTCCGGACTAGCGGGACGGGGGGAGCAGTACTTC
14,TRBJ1-1,TRBV11-2,.,.,CASSLAEDRTEAFF,TGTGCCAGCAGCTTAGCGGAGGACCGGACTGAAGCTTTCTTT
14,TRBJ2-1,TRBV29-1,.,TRBD2,CSVLPGLANNEQFF,TGCAGCGTTTTACCGGGACTAGCGAACAATGAGCAGTTCTTC
15,TRBJ2-1,TRBV7-2,.,TRBD1,CASSPTRDRYNEQFF,TGTGCCAGCAGCCCTACCCGGGACAGGTACAATGAGCAGTTCTTC
15,TRBJ1-5,TRBV5-1,.,TRBD1,CASSVGTGQRQPQHF,TGCGCCAGCAGCGTCGGGACAGGGCAGCGTCAGCCCCAGCATTTT
15,TRBJ1-2,TRBV9,.,.,CASSNRAKSNYGYTF,TGTGCCAGCAGCAATAGAGCAAAATCTAACTATGGCTACACCTTC
16,TRBJ2-1,TRBV5-1,once,TRBD2,CASSLAAGALYNEQFF,TGCGCCAGCAGCTTGGCAGCGGGGGCTCTATACAATGAGCAGTTCTTC
13,TRBJ2-7,TRBV29-1,.,.,CSVKPTEYYEQYF,TGCAGCGTTAAACCGACAGAATACTACGAGCAGTACTTC
14,TRBJ2-7,TRBV11-3,.,.,CASSLGAGVHEQYF,TGTGCCAGCAGCTTAGGGGCAGGTGTGCACGAGCAGTACTTC
14,TRBJ2-6,TRBV11-2,.,.,CASSLSLGTNVLTF,TGTGCCAGCAGCTTAAGTCTGGGGACCAACGTCCTGACTTTC
20,TRBJ2-6,TRBV2,.,TRBD1,CASSETFVLGQSSGANVLTF,TGTGCCAGCAGTGAAACCTTCGTGTTGGGACAGTCCTCTGGGGCCAACGTCCTGACTTTC
13,TRBJ1-1,TRBV6-5,.,.,CASSYGQNTEAFF,TGTGCCAGCAGTTACGGCCAGAACACTGAAGCTTTCTTT
15,TRBJ1-5,TRBV29-1,.,TRBD1,CSYRGTGGPNQPQHF,TGCAGCTATAGAGGGACAGGGGGACCTAATCAGCCCCAGCATTTT
13,TRBJ1-5,TRBV27,.,.,CASSRGALWPQHF,TGTGCCAGCAGTCGCGGGGCATTATGGCCCCAGCATTTT
14,TRBJ2-2,TRBV30,.,.,CAWSILPSTGELFF,TGTGCCTGGAGTATTCTGCCCAGCACCGGGGAGCTGTTTTTT
11,TRBJ2-3,TRBV29-1,.,.,CSVDGTPRLIF,TGCAGCGTTGACGGGACTCCCCGACTGATTTTT
15,TRBJ1-5,TRBV4-3,few,.,CASSQDRGWDQPQHF,TGCGCCAGCAGCCAAGATAGAGGGTGGGATCAGCCCCAGCATTTT
17,TRBJ2-6,TRBV5-1,.,TRBD1,CASSTGTGMAGANVLTF,TGCGCCAGCAGCACCGGGACAGGGATGGCTGGGGCCAACGTCCTGACTTTC
12,TRBJ2-1,TRBV28,.,.,CASSSLTAEQFF,TGTGCCAGCAGTTCCTTGACAGCAGAGCAGTTCTTC
15,TRBJ1-6,TRBV18,.,.,CASSPQGFDNSPLHF,TGTGCCAGCTCACCTCAGGGTTTTGATAATTCACCCCTCCACTTT
16,TRBJ2-7,TRBV27,.,TRBD2,CASSLKASGGTYEQYF,TGTGCCAGCAGTTTAAAGGCTAGCGGGGGTACCTACGAGCAGTACTTC
13,TRBJ1-1,TRBV30,.,.,CAGADYQNTEAFF,TGTGCCGGAGCTGATTACCAGAACACTGAAGCTTTCTTT
14,TRBJ1-5,TRBV2,.,.,CASSEAQGDQPQHF,TGTGCCAGCAGTGAAGCGCAAGGGGACCAGCCCCAGCATTTT
17,TRBJ1-1,TRBV6-1,.,.,CASSEVGQARRSTEAFF,TGTGCCAGCAGTGAAGTGGGGCAGGCCAGACGAAGCACTGAAGCTTTCTTT
17,TRBJ2-5,TRBV29-1,few,.,CSVEPITAGFAQETQYF,TGCAGCGTTGAGCCGATTACTGCGGGTTTTGCTCAAGAGACCCAGTACTTC
11,TRBJ1-2,TRBV2,.,.,CASSEGWSYTF,TGTGCCAGCAGTGAAGGGTGGAGCTACACCTTC
16,TRBJ1-2,TRBV5-1,.,TRBD1,CASSARTGGSLYGYTF,TGCGCCAGCAGCGCCCGGACAGGGGGCTCCCTCTATGGCTACACCTTC
15,TRBJ1-5,TRBV5-1,.,.,CASSLAGQRDQPQHF,TGCGCCAGCAGCCTCGCCGGACAGAGAGATCAGCCCCAGCATTTT
13,TRBJ2-1,TRBV29-1,.,.,CSVEDLGPNEQFF,TGCAGCGTTGAAGATCTAGGTCCCAATGAGCAGTTCTTC
16,TRBJ1-6,TRBV2,.,.,CASSDVSGSFNSPLHF,TGTGCCAGCAGTGACGTCAGCGGCTCCTTTAATTCACCCCTCCACTTT
16,TRBJ2-7,TRBV7-2,.,TRBD2,CASSGPTSGGRYEQYF,TGTGCCAGCAGCGGCCCGACTAGCGGGGGGCGATACGAGCAGTACTTC
14,TRBJ1-1,TRBV18,.,.,CASSTSGQNTEAFF,TGTGCCAGCTCAACCTCGGGACAGAACACTGAAGCTTTCTTT
13,TRBJ2-3,TRBV11-1,few,.,CASSFGNTDTQYF,TGTGCCAGCAGCTTTGGCAACACAGATACGCAGTATTTT
13,TRBJ1-2,TRBV5-1,.,.,CASSLARGDGYTF,TGCGCCAGCAGCTTGGCGAGGGGCGACGGCTACACCTTC
13,TRBJ1-1,TRBV11-2,.,.,CASSSTRVTEAFF,TGTGCCAGCAGCTCGACCAGGGTCACTGAAGCTTTCTTT
12,TRBJ2-3,TRBV11-2,.,.,CASSLDGPRRYF,TGTGCCAGCAGCTTAGACGGACCGCGACGGTATTTT
13,TRBJ1-1,TRBV30,.,.,CAWSLRVNTEAFF,TGTGCCTGGAGTCTCAGGGTGAACACTGAAGCTTTCTTT
13,TRBJ1-1,TRBV6-5,.,.,CASSDGTPWGAFF,TGTGCCAGCAGTGACGGGACACCTTGGGGAGCTTTCTTT
14,TRBJ1-1,TRBV15,few,.,CATSRAEPNTEAFF,TGTGCCACCAGCAGAGCTGAACCGAACACTGAAGCTTTCTTT
14,TRBJ1-6,TRBV30,.,.,CAWSLASDASPLHF,TGTGCCTGGAGTTTAGCCTCCGATGCCTCACCCCTCCACTTT
17,TRBJ2-4,TRBV4-3,.,TRBD1,CASSQDVQGVAKNIQYF,TGCGCCAGCAGCCAAGATGTACAGGGGGTAGCCAAAAACATTCAGTACTTC
13,TRBJ1-2,TRBV15,few,.,CATSREVQSGYTF,TGTGCCACCAGCAGAGAAGTCCAGTCTGGCTACACCTTC
14,TRBJ1-5,TRBV27,.,.,CASSPQQGPGAQHF,TGTGCCAGCAGCCCCCAACAGGGACCTGGGGCCCAGCATTTT
10,TRBJ2-3,TRBV20-1,.,.,CSAATDTQYF,TGCAGTGCTGCCACAGATACGCAGTATTTT
15,TRBJ1-1,TRBV5-1,.,TRBD1,CASSSPTGVYTEAFF,TGCGCCAGCAGCTCCCCGACAGGGGTCTACACTGAAGCTTTCTTT
15,TRBJ1-2,TRBV5-6,.,.,CASSLNEVPNYGYTF,TGTGCCAGCAGCTTGAATGAGGTTCCTAACTATGGCTACACCTTC